What follows describes a single TCR beta chain. The record originates from a study of blood T cell repertoires in COVID-19. Study-level information: Samples taken during acute and convalescent COVID-19 were collected in the United States, Italy and Spain.

Per the study methods: Estimated nucleated cell counts came from reference gene primer amplification. The repertoire was sequenced with immunoSEQ multiplex PCR; TCRdb's copy has only in-frame clones and lacks some. V and J calls and clone size are as listed in that table; D and trimming were resolved from the DNA. This table has around 110,000 clones, around 75% appearing once. In germline, CDR1 is LGHNA, CDR2 YNFKEQ. The V gene end was trimmed by 1 base and the J gene end by 4 bases; junction bases not matched to a gene: 11. The CDR3 is 17 amino acids. The V call is TRBV4-2, the J call TRBJ2-5, with 8 bases fitting TRBD2. The clonotype originates from a human donor with acute or convalescent COVID-19. The donor label of this sample is uncertain. What was sequenced was peripheral blood. The CDR3 region is CASSQVGLATRGETQYF. DNA of the CDR3: TGTGCCAGCAGCCAAGTTGGACTAGCAACTCGGGGAGAGACCCAGTACTTC.